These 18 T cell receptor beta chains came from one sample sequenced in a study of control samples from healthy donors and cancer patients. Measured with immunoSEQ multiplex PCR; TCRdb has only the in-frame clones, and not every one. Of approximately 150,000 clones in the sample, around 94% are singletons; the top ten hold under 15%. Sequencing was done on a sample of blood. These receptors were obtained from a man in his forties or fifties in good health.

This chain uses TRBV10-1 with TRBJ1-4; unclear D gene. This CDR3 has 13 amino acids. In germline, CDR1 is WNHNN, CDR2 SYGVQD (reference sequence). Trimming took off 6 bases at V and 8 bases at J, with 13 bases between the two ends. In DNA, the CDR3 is TGCGCCAGCAGCCGCGTGGCAAACGAAAAACTGTTTTTT. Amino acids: CASSRVANEKLFF.

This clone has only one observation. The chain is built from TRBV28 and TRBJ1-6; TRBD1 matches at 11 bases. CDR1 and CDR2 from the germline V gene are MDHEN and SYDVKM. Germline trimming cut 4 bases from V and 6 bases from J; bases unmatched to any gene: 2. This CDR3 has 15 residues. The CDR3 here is CASSWTGGGNSPLHF. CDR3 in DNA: TGTGCCAGCAGTTGGACAGGGGGCGGTAATTCACCCCTCCACTTT.

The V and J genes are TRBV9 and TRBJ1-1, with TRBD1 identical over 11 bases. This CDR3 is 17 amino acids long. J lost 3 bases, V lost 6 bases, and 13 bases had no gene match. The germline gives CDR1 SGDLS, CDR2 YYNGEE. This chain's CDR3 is CASTKRPGQGVHTEAFF. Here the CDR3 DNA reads TGTGCCAGCACCAAACGACCGGGACAGGGGGTTCACACTGAAGCTTTCTTT.

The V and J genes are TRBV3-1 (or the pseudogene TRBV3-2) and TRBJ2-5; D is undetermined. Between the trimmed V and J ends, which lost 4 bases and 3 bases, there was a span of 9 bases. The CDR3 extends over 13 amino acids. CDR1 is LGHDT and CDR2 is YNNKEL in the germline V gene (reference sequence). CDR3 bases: TGTGCCAGCAGCCCCCGGCCCGAAGAGACCCAGTACTTC. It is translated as CASSPRPEETQYF.

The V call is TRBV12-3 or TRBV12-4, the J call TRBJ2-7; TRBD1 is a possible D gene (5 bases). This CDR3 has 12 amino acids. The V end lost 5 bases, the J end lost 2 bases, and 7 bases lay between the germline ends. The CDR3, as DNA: TGTGCCAGCAGTCAGGGTCCCTACGAGCAGTACTTC. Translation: CASSQGPYEQYF.

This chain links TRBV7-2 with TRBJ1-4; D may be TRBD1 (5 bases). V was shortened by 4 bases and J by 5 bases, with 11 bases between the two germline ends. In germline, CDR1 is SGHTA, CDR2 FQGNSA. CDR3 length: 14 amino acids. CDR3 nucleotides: TGTGCCAGCAGCTCGGGACTGCCCAATGAAAAACTGTTTTTT. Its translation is CASSSGLPNEKLFF. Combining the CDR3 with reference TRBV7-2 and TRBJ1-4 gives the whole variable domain GAGVSQSPSNKVTEKGKDVELRCDPISGHTALYWYRQSLGQGLEFLIYFQGNSAPDKSGLPSDRFSAERTGGSVSTLTIQRTQQEDSAVYLCASSSGLPNEKLFFGSGTQLSVL.

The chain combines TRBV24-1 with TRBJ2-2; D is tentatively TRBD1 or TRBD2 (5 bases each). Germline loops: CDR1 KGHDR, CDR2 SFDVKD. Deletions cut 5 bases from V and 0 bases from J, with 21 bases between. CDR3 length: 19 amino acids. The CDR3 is CATSGPRGPLDPNTGELFF. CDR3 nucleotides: TGTGCCACCAGTGGACCGAGGGGCCCTCTTGATCCGAACACCGGGGAGCTGTTTTTT.

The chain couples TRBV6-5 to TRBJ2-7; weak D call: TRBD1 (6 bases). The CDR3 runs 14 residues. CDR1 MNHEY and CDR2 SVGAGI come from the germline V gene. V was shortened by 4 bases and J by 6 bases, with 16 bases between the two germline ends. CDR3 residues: CASSSPGQTIEQYF. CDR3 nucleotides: TGTGCCAGCAGTTCTCCGGGACAAACTATCGAGCAGTACTTC.

The CDR3 region is CASTPRQGRGYTF. CDR3 nucleotides: TGTGCCAGCACCCCCCGACAGGGGAGAGGCTACACCTTC. The chain employs TRBV6-5 and TRBJ1-2; 8 bases match TRBD1. V was pared by 7 bases and J by 8 bases, with 9 bases of the junction left unmatched. Germline V gene lookup returns CDR1 MNHEY and CDR2 SVGAGI. This CDR3 is 13 amino acids long.

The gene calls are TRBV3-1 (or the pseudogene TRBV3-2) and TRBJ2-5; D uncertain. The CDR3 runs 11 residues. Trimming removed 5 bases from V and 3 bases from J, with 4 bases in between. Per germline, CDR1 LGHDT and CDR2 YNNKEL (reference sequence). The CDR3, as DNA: TGTGCCAGCAGCGTCGAAGAGACCCAGTACTTC. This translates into CASSVEETQYF.

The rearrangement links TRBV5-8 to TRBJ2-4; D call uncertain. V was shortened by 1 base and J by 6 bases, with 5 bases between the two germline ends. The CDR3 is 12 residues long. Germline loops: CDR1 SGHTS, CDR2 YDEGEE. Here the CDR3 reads CASSLWGNIQYF. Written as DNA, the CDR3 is TGTGCCAGCAGCTTGTGGGGAAACATTCAGTACTTC.

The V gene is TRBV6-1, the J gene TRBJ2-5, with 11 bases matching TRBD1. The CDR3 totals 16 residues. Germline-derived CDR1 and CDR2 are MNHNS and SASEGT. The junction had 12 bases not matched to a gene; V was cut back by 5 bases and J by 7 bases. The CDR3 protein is CASSKGTGGKGGTQYF. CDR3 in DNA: TGTGCCAGCAGTAAAGGGACAGGGGGAAAGGGGGGGACCCAGTACTTC.

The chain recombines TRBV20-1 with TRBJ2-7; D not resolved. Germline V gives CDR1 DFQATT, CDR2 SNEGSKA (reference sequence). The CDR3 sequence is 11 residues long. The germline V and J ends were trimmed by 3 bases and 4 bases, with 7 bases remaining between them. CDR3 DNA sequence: TGCAGTGCTAGCCGCGATTACGAGCAGTACTTC. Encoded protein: CSASRDYEQYF.

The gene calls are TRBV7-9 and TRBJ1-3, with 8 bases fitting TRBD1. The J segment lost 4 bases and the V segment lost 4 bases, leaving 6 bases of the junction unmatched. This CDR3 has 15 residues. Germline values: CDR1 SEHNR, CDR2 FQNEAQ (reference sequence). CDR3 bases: TGTGCCAGCAGCTCCGGACAGGGATACGGAAACACCATATATTTT. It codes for CASSSGQGYGNTIYF.

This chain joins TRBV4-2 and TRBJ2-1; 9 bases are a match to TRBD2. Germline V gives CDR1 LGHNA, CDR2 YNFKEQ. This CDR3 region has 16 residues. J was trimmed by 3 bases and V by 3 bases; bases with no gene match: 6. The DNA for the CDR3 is TGTGCCAGCAGCCAGGGACTAGCAGAAGACTACAATGAGCAGTTCTTC. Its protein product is CASSQGLAEDYNEQFF.

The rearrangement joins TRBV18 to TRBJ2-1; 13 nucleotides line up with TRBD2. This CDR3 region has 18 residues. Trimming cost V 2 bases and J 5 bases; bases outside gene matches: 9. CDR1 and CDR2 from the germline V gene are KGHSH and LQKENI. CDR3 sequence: CASSPRVGLAGEHNEQFF. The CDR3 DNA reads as TGTGCCAGCTCACCAAGGGTTGGACTAGCGGGAGAACACAATGAGCAGTTCTTC.

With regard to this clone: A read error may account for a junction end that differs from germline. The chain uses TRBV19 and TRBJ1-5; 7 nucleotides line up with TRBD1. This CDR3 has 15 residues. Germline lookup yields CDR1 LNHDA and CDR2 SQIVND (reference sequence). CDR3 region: CASSIADRVWQPQHF. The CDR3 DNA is TGTGCCAGTAGCATAGCCGACAGGGTATGGCAGCCCCAGCATTTT. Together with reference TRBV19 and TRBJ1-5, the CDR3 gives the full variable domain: DGGITQSPKYLFRKEGQNVTLSCEQNLNHDAMYWYRQDPGQGLRLIYYSQIVNDFQKGDIAEGYSVSREKKESFPLTVTSAQKNPTAFYLCASSIADRVWQPQHFGDGTRLSIL.

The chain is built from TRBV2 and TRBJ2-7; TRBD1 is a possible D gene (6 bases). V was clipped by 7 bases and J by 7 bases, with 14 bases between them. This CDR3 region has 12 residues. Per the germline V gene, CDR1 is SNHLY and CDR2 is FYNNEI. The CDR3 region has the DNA TGTGCCAGCATTGGCAGGGGAGAAGAGCAGTACTTC. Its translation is CASIGRGEEQYF.